These 15 T cell receptor beta chains originate from one sample sequenced in a study of cytomegalovirus exposure and HLA in healthy donors. 13 Jbeta primers and 60 Vbeta primers were used for the PCR. Measured with immunoSEQ multiplex PCR; TCRdb has only the in-frame clones, and not every one. The repertoire consists of 150,000 to 160,000 clones, with over 65% occurring once and the leading ten covering approximately 4%. Sequenced: PBMCs. Source of these receptors: a woman between 35 and 50 years old in good health and CMV-seronegative.

This chain connects TRBV30 to TRBJ1-2, with TRBD1 as a possible D gene (5 bases). This CDR3 region has 11 residues. The V end was cut by 2 bases, the J end by 8 bases, with 9 bases between. Germline CDR1 GTSNPN, CDR2 SVGIG (reference sequence). CDR3 nucleotides: TGTGCCTGGAGTCAGGGTGGCGGCTACACCTTC. Translation gives CAWSQGGGYTF.

V gene TRBV6-1 combines with J gene TRBJ1-1, with D unresolved. Trimming took 8 bases from V and 0 from J, leaving 10 bases between them. This CDR3 has 13 residues. Germline-derived CDR1 and CDR2 are MNHNS and SASEGT. Here the CDR3 DNA reads TGTGCCAGCGGCGGCGGAATGAACACTGAAGCTTTCTTT. It is translated as CASGGGMNTEAFF.

This clone was detected a few times. This rearrangement joins TRBV11-3 to TRBJ2-5; D may be TRBD1 (8 bases). The germline V gene encodes CDR1 SGHNT and CDR2 YENEEA. Between the trimmed V and J ends, which lost 5 bases and 5 bases, there was a span of 12 bases. The CDR3 is made up of 13 amino acids. This chain's CDR3 is CASSVQGGETQYF. As DNA, the CDR3 is TGTGCCAGCAGCGTACAGGGGGGGGAGACCCAGTACTTC.

The V call is TRBV7-9, the J call TRBJ1-1; 7 bases map to TRBD1. The CDR3 runs to 15 residues. V gave up 3 bases and J gave up 0 bases; unmatched junction bases: 4. Germline CDR1 is SEHNR and CDR2 is FQNEAQ (reference sequence). CDR3 DNA: TGTGCCAGCAGCTTTACGACAGGGCTGAACACTGAAGCTTTCTTT. Its protein is CASSFTTGLNTEAFF.

The chain couples TRBV9 to TRBJ2-3, with TRBD2 identical over 12 bases. The germline V gene has CDR1 SGDLS and CDR2 YYNGEE. This CDR3 is 16 amino acids long. Trimming cost V 4 bases and J 6 bases; bases outside gene matches: 9. Here the CDR3 reads CASSPRLAGAGDTQYF. Here the CDR3 DNA reads TGTGCCAGCAGCCCCAGACTAGCGGGAGCGGGTGATACGCAGTATTTT.

The J gene is TRBJ1-6, the V gene TRBV5-6; D is ambiguous. Germline CDR1 is SGHDT and CDR2 is YYEEEE. This CDR3 is 11 amino acids long. V shed 4 bases and J shed 9 bases, with 5 bases lying between them. This CDR3 is CASSAGSPLHF. CDR3 DNA: TGTGCCAGCAGCGCGGGTTCACCCCTCCACTTT. Using reference TRBV5-6 and TRBJ1-6 for the parts outside the CDR3, the full variable domain is DAGVTQSPTHLIKTRGQQVTLRCSPKSGHDTVSWYQQALGQGPQFIFQYYEEEERQRGNFPDRFSGHQFPNYSSELNVNALLLGDSALYLCASSAGSPLHFGNGTRLTVT.

This clone turned up a few times. The rearrangement links TRBV6-1 to TRBJ2-7; 7 nucleotides agree with TRBD1. This CDR3 has 15 amino acids. CDR1 MNHNS and CDR2 SASEGT come from the germline V gene. Losses at the gene ends were 7 bases for V and 0 bases for J; bases not matched to a gene: 9. The CDR3 sequence is CASTLDRVSSYEQYF. The CDR3 DNA is TGTGCCAGCACCCTCGACAGGGTTAGCTCCTACGAGCAGTACTTC.

The chain employs TRBV19 and TRBJ2-7; D uncertain. Trimming shortened V by 3 bases and J by 4 bases, and 16 bases separated the two germline ends. CDR3 size: 15 residues. CDR1 LNHDA and CDR2 SQIVND come from the germline V gene (reference sequence). CDR3 nucleotides: TGTGCCAGTAGTATTGTTTTGAGGCCCTTATACGAGCAGTACTTC. The encoded protein is CASSIVLRPLYEQYF.

The V call is TRBV9, the J call TRBJ2-7, with TRBD1 matching over 8 bases. CDR1 is SGDLS and CDR2 is YYNGEE in the germline V gene. V dropped 1 base and J dropped 1; count of bases not matched to a gene: 4. This CDR3 is 15 amino acids long. As DNA, the CDR3 is TGTGCCAGCAGCGTAAATCAGGGGGCATCCTACGAGCAGTACTTC. Translated: CASSVNQGASYEQYF.

This rearrangement joins TRBV21-1 to TRBJ2-5; TRBD2, as called in the table, went unchecked against the DNA. TRBV21-1 is flagged as a pseudogene. This CDR3 comprises 15 residues. The CDR3 protein is CAPYPKREASETQYF. The CDR3, as DNA: TGTGCCCCCTACCCCAAGCGGGAGGCATCGGAGACCCAGTACTTC.

This chain uses TRBV5-1 with TRBJ2-7; 9 nucleotides align to TRBD1. Germline V gene sequence: CDR1 SGHRS, CDR2 YFSETQ. V lost 0 bases to trimming and J lost 6 bases; unmatched junction nucleotides: 7. The CDR3 consists of 15 residues. The CDR3 reads CASSLDPGTGSEQYF. Here the CDR3 DNA reads TGCGCCAGCAGCTTGGACCCCGGGACAGGGAGCGAGCAGTACTTC.

The chain carries TRBV9 and TRBJ2-7, with 15 bases that match TRBD2. V lost 4 bases to trimming and J lost 6 bases; unmatched junction nucleotides: 2. The CDR3 is 14 amino acids. CDR1 is SGDLS, CDR2 YYNGEE, per germline. CDR3 nucleotide sequence: TGTGCCAGCAGCTCGGGACTAGCGGGGGGCGAGCAGTACTTC. As protein: CASSSGLAGGEQYF.

This clone was picked up one time. This chain links TRBV27 with TRBJ1-2; D gene uncertain. The CDR3 length is 17 residues. V lost 1 base and J lost 8, with 23 bases in between. Germline V gene sequence: CDR1 MNHEY, CDR2 SMNVEV (reference sequence). As DNA, the CDR3 is TGTGCCAGCAGTTTATACCCGCAGGTCGGACTCAGTGAGGGCTACACCTTC. Amino acid sequence: CASSLYPQVGLSEGYTF.

V and J are TRBV5-4 and TRBJ2-7; 7 nucleotides line up with TRBD1. The J segment lost 2 bases and the V segment lost 4 bases, leaving 6 bases of the junction unmatched. The germline V gene has CDR1 SGHNT and CDR2 YYREEE (reference sequence). The CDR3 has 14 residues. In nucleotides, the CDR3 is TGTGCCAGCAGCCCGGACAGGTGGGCCTACGAGCAGTACTTC. This encodes CASSPDRWAYEQYF. The full variable domain, in which reference TRBV5-4 and TRBJ2-7 provide the parts outside the CDR3, is ETGVTQSPTHLIKTRGQQVTLRCSSQSGHNTVSWYQQALGQGPQFIFQYYREEENGRGNFPPRFSGLQFPNYSSELNVNALELDDSALYLCASSPDRWAYEQYFGPGTRLTVT.

The chain couples TRBV27 to TRBJ1-4, with D tentatively TRBD1 (6 bases). This CDR3 spans 15 amino acids. Trimming took 0 bases from V and 8 from J, leaving 13 bases between them. In germline, CDR1 is MNHEY, CDR2 SMNVEV (reference sequence). The CDR3 protein is CASSLSNRVVEKLFF. CDR3 nucleotide sequence: TGTGCCAGCAGTTTATCGAACAGGGTAGTCGAAAAACTGTTTTTT.